This T cell receptor (beta chain) was obtained from a study of control samples from healthy donors and cancer patients. Assay: immunoSEQ multiplex PCR; the TCRdb copy retains only in-frame clones and omits some. The sample lists fewer than 100,000 clones; about 88% were seen once. From germline, CDR1 is GTSNPN and CDR2 SVGIG (reference sequence). The CDR3 consists of 14 residues. Germline trimming cut 2 bases from V and 4 bases from J; bases unmatched to any gene: 4. The specimen was blood. The TCR was taken from a woman between 50 and 59 years old in good health. The chain carries TRBV30 and TRBJ1-2; 10 bases fit TRBD1. Here the CDR3 DNA reads TGTGCCTGGAGTAAGGACAGGGGGTTCTATGGCTACACCTTC. The encoded protein is CAWSKDRGFYGYTF. Filled out from reference TRBV30 and TRBJ1-2, the complete variable domain reads SQTIHQWPATLVQPVGSPLSLECTVEGTSNPNLYWYRQAAGRGLQLLFYSVGIGQISSEVPQNLSASRPQDRQFILSSKKLLLSDSGFYLCAWSKDRGFYGYTFGSGTRLTVV.